This T cell receptor beta chain was identified in a study of blood T cell repertoires in COVID-19. Background on the study: Samples of COVID-19 (acute and convalescent) were obtained from the United States, Italy and Spain. In each case, the material was cDNA or gDNA derived from T cells, B-cell-depleted T cells, or PBMCs.

The germline V and J ends were trimmed by 6 bases and 0 bases, with 6 bases remaining between them. This CDR3 has 14 amino acids. The germline CDR1 and CDR2 sequences are LNHDA and SQIVND (reference sequence). Original processing notes: Using reference gene primer amplification, nucleated cell counts were estimated. Method: immunoSEQ multiplex PCR; TCRdb's copy keeps in-frame clones and lacks some. That table is the source of V, J and clone size, and D and trimming were worked out from the DNA. This table holds 95,000 to 150,000 clones, more than 80% found once. Patients of the Seattle cohort, enrolled during active infection, were followed longitudinally.

The sequencing input was peripheral blood. This chain connects TRBV19 to TRBJ2-6; D is possibly TRBD1 (5 bases). The TCR sequence derives from an elderly woman with COVID-19, enrolled during active disease. The DNA for the CDR3 is TGTGCCAGTAGACAGGTCTCTGGGGCCAACGTCCTGACTTTC. Protein product: CASRQVSGANVLTF.